Below are 6 T cell receptor beta chains sequenced from a single sample in a study of T cells in women clearing cervical HPV infection. Profiled with immunoSEQ multiplex PCR; TCRdb holds only in-frame clones, not every one. Its table lists around 30,000 clones. The source material was blood buffy coat. The receptors shown here come from a woman between 18 and 70 years old with a cervical HPV16 infection that either progressed to CIN3+ or cleared (not recorded which).

Of note for this clone: From the germline J gene comes the end of the CDR3, since the read stops 3 residues before it. This chain links TRBV7-9 with TRBJ2-1; D gene uncertain. This CDR3 contains 15 residues. The V and J ends lost 7 bases and 4 bases respectively, with 17 bases between them. Germline V gene sequence: CDR1 SEHNR, CDR2 FQNEAQ (reference sequence). The part of the CDR3 DNA that was read is TGTGCCAGCACCGAAGCCCATTCCGATTACAATGAG. Translation gives CASTEAHSDYNE. The whole CDR3 protein reads CASTEAHSDYNEQFF.

Details on this clone: The read ends 3 residues shy of where the CDR3 ends; the end is completed using the germline J gene. The chain recombines TRBV20-1 with TRBJ1-1; no clear D gene. The CDR3 is 10 amino acids. Germline values: CDR1 DFQATT, CDR2 SNEGSKA (reference sequence). Here the CDR3 reads CSASRVEAFF. The part of the CDR3 DNA that was read is TGCAGTGCTAGCCGGGTCGAA.

As for this clone: The read comes to an end 3 residues before the CDR3 does, leaving the germline J gene to fill in the end. The rearrangement joins TRBV18 to TRBJ1-1; maybe TRBD1 (6 bases). The CDR3 length is 14 residues. Germline V gene sequence: CDR1 KGHSH, CDR2 LQKENI. V was cut by 3 bases and J by 7 bases, with 15 bases left in between. The part of the CDR3 DNA that was read is TGTGCCAGCTCACCGGGGGCCACCCGAATTGAA. Protein sequence: CASSPGATRIE. The whole CDR3 is CASSPGATRIEAFF.

Comments on this clone: The read finishes 3 residues shy of the CDR3 end, and the germline J gene is used to complete it. The rearrangement links TRBV20-1 to TRBJ2-3, with D tentatively TRBD1 (6 bases). V shed 3 bases and J shed 3 bases, with 13 bases lying between them. Per germline, CDR1 DFQATT and CDR2 SNEGSKA (reference sequence). This CDR3 contains 14 residues. CDR3 DNA (partial): TGCAGTGCTAGTCAGGGGCGTGGGACAGATACG. It is translated as CSASQGRGTDT. The CDR3 reads in full as CSASQGRGTDTQYF.

As to this clone: The read comes to an end 3 residues before the CDR3 does, leaving the germline J gene to fill in the end. The chain is built from TRBV20-1 and TRBJ2-6; tentative D call: TRBD1 (6 bases). Germline V gene data show CDR1 as DFQATT and CDR2 as SNEGSKA (reference sequence). The germline V and J ends were trimmed by 6 bases and 0 bases, with 9 bases remaining between them. The CDR3 is 14 residues long. The CDR3 DNA, read in part, is TGCAGTGCCCGGACAGTCTCTGGGGCCAACGTC. Translation gives CSARTVSGANV. Given in full, the CDR3 is CSARTVSGANVLTF.

Note on this clone: From the germline J gene comes the end of the CDR3, since the read stops 3 residues before it. The V call is TRBV20-1, the J call TRBJ2-7; D may be TRBD2 (6 bases). The CDR3 is 12 residues long. V was clipped by 4 bases and J by 3 bases, with 10 bases between them. Germline-derived CDR1 and CDR2 are DFQATT and SNEGSKA (reference sequence). CDR3 protein: CSANGDFYEQYF. CDR3 DNA, as far as it was read: TGCAGTGCTAACGGGGACTTCTACGAG.